The clone carrying this TCR beta chain was seen more than once but under ten times. Its specificity is not known. Germline and junction disagree at one end, which may indicate a read error. This sample stems from a study of T-cell memory formation after mild COVID-19. There are 14 residues in the CDR3. Germline loops: CDR1 SSHAT, CDR2 FNYEAQ (reference sequence). TCRdb recomputed calls from the 5' RACE reads with MiXCR, one row per CDR3 protein. This sample has approximately 290,000 distinct CDR3 sequences, with around a sixth found just once. Whole-study findings and limits: Those CD4+ clones that contracted were mainly in CM and EM (CD8+ ones in EMRA).

Sequenced material: PBMCs or a T cell subset sorted from them (not recorded which). This receptor was taken from a man between 18 and 29 years old who had mild COVID-19 (a few samples of this study predate the infection). Cell type and time point are not known. The chain has TRBV7-7 and TRBJ2-1; D tentatively reads TRBD1 or TRBD2 (5 bases each). The CDR3: CASSLTGQGSEQFF. The CDR3 bases are TGTGCTAGCAGCTTAACGGGGCAGGGAAGTGAGCAGTTCTTC.